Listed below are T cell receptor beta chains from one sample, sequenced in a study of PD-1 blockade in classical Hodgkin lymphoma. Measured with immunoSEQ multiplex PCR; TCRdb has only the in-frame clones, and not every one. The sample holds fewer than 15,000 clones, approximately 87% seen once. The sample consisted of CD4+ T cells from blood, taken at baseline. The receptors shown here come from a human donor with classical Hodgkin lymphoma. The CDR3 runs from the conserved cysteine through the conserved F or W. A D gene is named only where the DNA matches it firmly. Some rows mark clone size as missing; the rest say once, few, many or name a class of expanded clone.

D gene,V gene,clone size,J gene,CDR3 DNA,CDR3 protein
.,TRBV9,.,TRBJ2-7,TGTGCCAGCAGCGTAGATGATAGCCTCGAGCAGTACTTC,CASSVDDSLEQYF
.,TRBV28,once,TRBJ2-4,TGTGCCAGCAGTTTTACCGTAGCCAAAAACATTCAGTACTTC,CASSFTVAKNIQYF
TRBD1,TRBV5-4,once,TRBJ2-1,TGTGCCAGCAGCCCGGACAGGGGGACCCACAATGAGCAGTTCTTC,CASSPDRGTHNEQFF
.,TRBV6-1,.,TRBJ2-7,TGTGCCAGCGGCCGTGACTACGAGCAGTACTTC,CASGRDYEQYF
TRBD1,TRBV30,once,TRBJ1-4,TGTGCCTGGAGCGGGGGGGAAGGGGACAGTCGATCGAAACTGTTTTTT,CAWSGGEGDSRSKLFF
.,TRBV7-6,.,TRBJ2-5,TGTGCCAGCAGCTCGGACTGGGCAGAGACCCAGTACTTC,CASSSDWAETQYF
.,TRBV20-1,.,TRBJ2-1,TGCAGTGCTAGTGTGGGATATGAGCAGTTCTTC,CSASVGYEQFF
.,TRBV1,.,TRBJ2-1,TGCACCAGCAGCCAAAGCGGGAGGGCGAATGAGCAGTTCTTC,CTSSQSGRANEQFF
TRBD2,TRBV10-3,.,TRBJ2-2,TGTGCCATCACGACTAGCGGGGGGGCCAGCGGGGAGCTGTTTTTT,CAITTSGGASGELFF
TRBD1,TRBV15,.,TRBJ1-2,TGTGCCACCAGCAGAAACCGGGACAGCGATGGCTACACCTTC,CATSRNRDSDGYTF
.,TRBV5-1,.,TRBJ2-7,TGCGCCAGCAGCTTGGGAGGCAGGGGATTCGAGCAGTACTTC,CASSLGGRGFEQYF
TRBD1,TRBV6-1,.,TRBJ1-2,TGTGCCAGCAGTCAAGGCTCCCAATCGGACAGGTTCTATGGCTACACCTTC,CASSQGSQSDRFYGYTF
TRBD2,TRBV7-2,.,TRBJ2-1,TGTGCCAGCAGTAGACTAGCGGGGGGGCTGGGTGAGCAGTTCTTC,CASSRLAGGLGEQFF
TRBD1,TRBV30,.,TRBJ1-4,TGTGCCTGGAGTAGGGACAGAGCAAATGAAAAACTGTTTTTT,CAWSRDRANEKLFF
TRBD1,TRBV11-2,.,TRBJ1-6,TGTGCCAGCAGCCCTACAGGGGGCAATTCACCCCTCCACTTT,CASSPTGGNSPLHF
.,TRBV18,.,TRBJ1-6,TGTGCCAGCTCACCCGGGCCAAATTCACCCCTCCACTTT,CASSPGPNSPLHF
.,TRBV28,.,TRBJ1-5,TGTGCCAGCGGGACTTTTAGCAATCAGCCCCAGCATTTT,CASGTFSNQPQHF
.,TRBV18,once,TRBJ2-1,TGTGCCAGCTCACCAGGGGCGCCCAATACTTACAATGAGCAGTTCTTC,CASSPGAPNTYNEQFF
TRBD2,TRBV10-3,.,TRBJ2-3,TGTGCCATCAGTGAGGGGCTAGCGGGAGCAGATACGCAGTATTTT,CAISEGLAGADTQYF
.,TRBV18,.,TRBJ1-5,TGTGCCAGCTCGCCGGGGGGTAGCAATCAGCCCCAGCATTTT,CASSPGGSNQPQHF
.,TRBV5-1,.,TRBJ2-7,TGCGCCAGCAGCTTGGGCCCTTGGAGCCGCTCGGGAAGTGAGCAGTACTTC,CASSLGPWSRSGSEQYF
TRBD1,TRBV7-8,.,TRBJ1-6,TGTGCCAGCAGCTTGGATGACAGGGGACGGGGTTCACCCCTCCACTTT,CASSLDDRGRGSPLHF
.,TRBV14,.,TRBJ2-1,TGTGCCAGCAGCCAACTTAGCAATGAGCAGTTCTTC,CASSQLSNEQFF
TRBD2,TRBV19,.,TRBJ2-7,TGTGCCAGTAGCCGGACTAGCGGGAGGGCCATATCCTACGAGCAGTACTTC,CASSRTSGRAISYEQYF
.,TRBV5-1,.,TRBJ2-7,TGCGCCAGCACCGAGGACCATGAGCAGTACTTC,CASTEDHEQYF
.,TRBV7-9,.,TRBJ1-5,TGTGCCAGCAGCCTGTCCCTGGGCGATCAGCCCCAGCATTTT,CASSLSLGDQPQHF
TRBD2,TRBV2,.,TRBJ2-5,TGTGCCAGCAGTGATTGGTTAGCGGGGGGGGCAGAGACCCAGTACTTC,CASSDWLAGGAETQYF
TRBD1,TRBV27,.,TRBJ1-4,TGTGCCAGCAAGAAAGGGGGCCCGGCTAATGAAAAACTGTTTTTT,CASKKGGPANEKLFF
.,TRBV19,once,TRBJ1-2,TGTGCCAGTAGTGGCAGGCCCGAGGAGGCCTACACCTTC,CASSGRPEEAYTF
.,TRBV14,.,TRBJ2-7,TGTGCCAGCAGGCGTCCCGGGACACTGATAACCTACGAGCAGTACTTC,CASRRPGTLITYEQYF
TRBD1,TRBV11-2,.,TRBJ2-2,TGTGCCAGCAGTTTTGTCGCGACAGGGGGCGCCGGGGAGCTGTTTTTT,CASSFVATGGAGELFF
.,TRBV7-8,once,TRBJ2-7,TGTGCCAGCAGCTTAGATGGGGTTTCCTACGAGCAGTACTTC,CASSLDGVSYEQYF
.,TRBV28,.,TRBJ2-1,TGTGCCAGCACGGGGATACGGGGGCTCGAGGGGAATGAGCAGTTCTTC,CASTGIRGLEGNEQFF
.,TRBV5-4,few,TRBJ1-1,TGTGCCAGCAGCTCTAAAGGTCCGGACACTGAAGCTTTCTTT,CASSSKGPDTEAFF
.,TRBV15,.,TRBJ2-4,TGTGCCACCAGCAGAGTGGATTTGGCTAGATTAAACATTCAGTACTTC,CATSRVDLARLNIQYF
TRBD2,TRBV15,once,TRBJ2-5,TGTGCCACCAGCAGAGATCTGACAGCGGGGCAAGAGACCCAGTACTTC,CATSRDLTAGQETQYF
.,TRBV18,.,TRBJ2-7,TGTGCCAGCTCACCGGACAGCCGCTCCTACGAGCAGTACTTC,CASSPDSRSYEQYF
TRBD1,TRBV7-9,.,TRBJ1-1,TGTGCCAGCAGCTTACCGACAGGGTGGGGGACTGAAGCTTTCTTT,CASSLPTGWGTEAFF
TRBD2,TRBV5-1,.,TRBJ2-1,TGCGCCAGCAGCTTGACTCCTAGCGGGGGGCCAAACAGTGAGCAGTTCTTC,CASSLTPSGGPNSEQFF
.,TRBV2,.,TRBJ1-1,TGTGCCAGCAGCCTCAGGAGAACTAACACTGAAGCTTTCTTT,CASSLRRTNTEAFF
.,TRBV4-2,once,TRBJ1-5,TGTGCCAGCAGCCAAGATCGGGGCAATCAGCCCCAGCATTTT,CASSQDRGNQPQHF
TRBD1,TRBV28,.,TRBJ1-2,TGTGCCAGCAGTCGCCAGGGGGCGGGGGGCTACACCTTC,CASSRQGAGGYTF
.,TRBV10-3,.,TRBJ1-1,TGTGCCATCAGTGAGTCGTTAGGAAACACTGAAGCTTTCTTT,CAISESLGNTEAFF
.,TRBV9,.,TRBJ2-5,TGTGCCAGCAGCGCGCTAGCGAACCCCCAAGAGACCCAGTACTTC,CASSALANPQETQYF